This T cell receptor (beta chain) emerged from a study of blood T cells in healthy people across ages. Study observations and caveats: Bulk PBMC profiling left naive and antigen-experienced comparisons inconclusive.

Combining a sample-barcoded 5' primer with a J-beta primer mix, a second PCR ran for roughly 7 to 11 cycles. TCRdb itself ran the 5' RACE reads through MiXCR, one entry per CDR3 protein. Of about 1.4 million distinct CDR3 sequences in the sample, 59% are singletons; the top ten hold 6.5% to 8.5%. Turning to this clonotype: What it binds is not known.

The CDR3 covers 12 residues. V lost 4 bases, J lost 6 bases, and 2 bases stayed unmatched. The germline V gene encodes CDR1 LGHDT and CDR2 YNNKEL (reference sequence). The receptor was derived from a man aged 18 to 29 in good health. The specimen was blood. The rearrangement uses TRBV3-1 and TRBJ2-7, with 8 positions matching TRBD2. CDR3 protein: CASSRTSREQYF. CDR3 coding DNA: TGTGCCAGCAGCCGGACTAGCCGCGAGCAGTACTTC.